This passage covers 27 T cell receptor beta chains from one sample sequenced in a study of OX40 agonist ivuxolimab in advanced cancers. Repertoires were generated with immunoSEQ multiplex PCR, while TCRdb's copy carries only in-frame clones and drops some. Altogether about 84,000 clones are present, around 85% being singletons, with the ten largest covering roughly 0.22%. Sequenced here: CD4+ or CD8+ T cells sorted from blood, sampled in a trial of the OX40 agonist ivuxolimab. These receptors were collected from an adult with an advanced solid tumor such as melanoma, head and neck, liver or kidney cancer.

CDR3: CASSQDGRNRAYNSPLHF. CDR3 DNA sequence: TGCGCCAGCAGCCAAGATGGCAGGAATAGGGCCTATAATTCACCCCTCCACTTT. The J gene is TRBJ1-6, the V gene TRBV4-1; D remains unclear. Looked up from germline, CDR1 is MGHRA and CDR2 is YSYEKL. Trimming cost V 0 bases and J 2 bases, with 14 bases left between them. There are 18 residues in the CDR3.

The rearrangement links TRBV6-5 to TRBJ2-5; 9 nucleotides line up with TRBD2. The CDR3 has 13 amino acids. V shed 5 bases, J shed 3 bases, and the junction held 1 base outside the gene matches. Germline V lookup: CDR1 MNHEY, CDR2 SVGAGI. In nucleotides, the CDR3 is TGTGCCAGCAGTCGGACTAGCGAAGAGACCCAGTACTTC. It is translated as CASSRTSEETQYF.

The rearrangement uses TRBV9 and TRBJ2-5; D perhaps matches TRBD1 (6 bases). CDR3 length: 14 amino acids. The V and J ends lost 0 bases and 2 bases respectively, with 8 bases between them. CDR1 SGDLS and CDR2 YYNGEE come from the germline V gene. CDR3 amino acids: CASSVDREQETQYF. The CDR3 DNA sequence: TGTGCCAGCAGCGTAGACAGGGAGCAAGAGACCCAGTACTTC.

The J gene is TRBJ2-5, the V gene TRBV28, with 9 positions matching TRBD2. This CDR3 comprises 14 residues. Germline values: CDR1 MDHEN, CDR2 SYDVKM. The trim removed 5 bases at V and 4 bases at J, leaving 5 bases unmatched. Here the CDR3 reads CASSESGGRETQYF. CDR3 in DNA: TGTGCCAGCAGTGAAAGCGGGGGGCGAGAGACCCAGTACTTC.

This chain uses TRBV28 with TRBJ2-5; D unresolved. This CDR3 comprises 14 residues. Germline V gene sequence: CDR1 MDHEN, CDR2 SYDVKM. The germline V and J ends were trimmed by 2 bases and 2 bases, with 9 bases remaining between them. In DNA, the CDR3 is TGTGCCAGCAGTTTAATTCAACAACAAGAGACCCAGTACTTC. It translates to CASSLIQQQETQYF. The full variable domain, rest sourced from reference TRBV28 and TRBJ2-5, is DVKVTQSSRYLVKRTGEKVFLECVQDMDHENMFWYRQDPGLGLRLIYFSYDVKMKEKGDIPEGYSVSREKKERFSLILESASTNQTSMYLCASSLIQQQETQYFGPGTRLLVL.

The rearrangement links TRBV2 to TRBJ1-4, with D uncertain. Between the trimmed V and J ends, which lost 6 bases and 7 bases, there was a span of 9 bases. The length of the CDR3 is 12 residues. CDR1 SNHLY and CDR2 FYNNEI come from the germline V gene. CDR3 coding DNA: TGTGCCAGCAGAGAGGTAGCTGAAAAACTGTTTTTT. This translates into CASREVAEKLFF.

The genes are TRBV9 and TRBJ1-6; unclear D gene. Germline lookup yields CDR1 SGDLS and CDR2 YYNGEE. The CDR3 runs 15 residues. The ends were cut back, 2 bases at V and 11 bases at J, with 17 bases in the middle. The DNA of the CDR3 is TGTGCCAGCAGCGTGGGCCGCGACACTAACACACCCCTCCACTTT. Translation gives CASSVGRDTNTPLHF.

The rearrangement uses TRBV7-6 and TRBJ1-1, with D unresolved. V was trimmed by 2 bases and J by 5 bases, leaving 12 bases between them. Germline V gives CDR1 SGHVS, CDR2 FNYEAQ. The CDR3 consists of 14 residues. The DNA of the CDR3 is TGTGCCAGCAGCTTATCATCAGGCAGAACTGAAGCTTTCTTT. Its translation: CASSLSSGRTEAFF.

The CDR3 loop reads CASSLDGTGAQETQYF. The DNA of the CDR3 is TGTGCCAGCAGCTTAGACGGGACAGGGGCCCAAGAGACCCAGTACTTC. The chain has TRBV11-3 and TRBJ2-5; 10 nucleotides line up with TRBD1. The CDR3 has 16 amino acids. Germline V gives CDR1 SGHNT, CDR2 YENEEA. Losses at the gene ends were 0 bases for V and 1 base for J; bases not matched to a gene: 2.

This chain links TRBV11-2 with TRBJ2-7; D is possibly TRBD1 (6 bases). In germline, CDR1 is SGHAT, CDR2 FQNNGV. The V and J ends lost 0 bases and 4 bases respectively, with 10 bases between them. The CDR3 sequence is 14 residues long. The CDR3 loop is CASSLDHREYEQYF. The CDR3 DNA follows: TGTGCCAGCAGCTTAGACCACAGGGAGTACGAGCAGTACTTC.

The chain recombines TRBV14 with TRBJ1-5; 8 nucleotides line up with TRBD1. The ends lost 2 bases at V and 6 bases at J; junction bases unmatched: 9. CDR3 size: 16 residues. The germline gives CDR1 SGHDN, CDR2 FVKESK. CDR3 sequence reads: CASSQHSDRERQPQHF. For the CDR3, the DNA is TGTGCCAGCAGCCAACACTCGGACAGGGAGCGTCAGCCCCAGCATTTT.

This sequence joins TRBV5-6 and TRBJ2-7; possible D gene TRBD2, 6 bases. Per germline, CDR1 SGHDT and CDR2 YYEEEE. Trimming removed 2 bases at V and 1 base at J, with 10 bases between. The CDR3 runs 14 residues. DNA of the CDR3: TGTGCCAGCAGCTTCGGCGGGATTTCCTACGAGCAGTACTTC. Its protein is CASSFGGISYEQYF. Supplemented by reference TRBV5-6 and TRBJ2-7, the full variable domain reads DAGVTQSPTHLIKTRGQQVTLRCSPKSGHDTVSWYQQALGQGPQFIFQYYEEEERQRGNFPDRFSGHQFPNYSSELNVNALLLGDSALYLCASSFGGISYEQYFGPGTRLTVT.

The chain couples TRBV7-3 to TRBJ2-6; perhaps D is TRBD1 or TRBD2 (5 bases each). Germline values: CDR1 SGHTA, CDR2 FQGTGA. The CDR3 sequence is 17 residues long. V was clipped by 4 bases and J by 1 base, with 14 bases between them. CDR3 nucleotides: TGTGCCAGCAGCTCCCACCCCGGGGCTTCTGGGGCCAACGTCCTGACTTTC. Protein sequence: CASSSHPGASGANVLTF.

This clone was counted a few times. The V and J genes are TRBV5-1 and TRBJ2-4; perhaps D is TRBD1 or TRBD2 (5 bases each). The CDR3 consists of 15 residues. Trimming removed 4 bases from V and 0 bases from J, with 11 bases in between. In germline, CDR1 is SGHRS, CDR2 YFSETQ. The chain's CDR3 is CASSGGNLAKNIQYF. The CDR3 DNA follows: TGCGCCAGCAGCGGGGGTAATCTAGCCAAAAACATTCAGTACTTC.

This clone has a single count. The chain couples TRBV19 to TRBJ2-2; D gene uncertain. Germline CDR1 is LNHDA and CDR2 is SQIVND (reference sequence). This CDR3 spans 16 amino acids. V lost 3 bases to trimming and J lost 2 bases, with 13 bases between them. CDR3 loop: CASSITRSRNTGELFF. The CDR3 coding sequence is TGTGCCAGTAGTATCACCCGGAGTAGAAACACCGGGGAGCTGTTTTTT.

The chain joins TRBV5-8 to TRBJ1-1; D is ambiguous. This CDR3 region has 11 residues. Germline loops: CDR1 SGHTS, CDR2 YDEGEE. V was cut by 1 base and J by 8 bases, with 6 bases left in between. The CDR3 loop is CASSLYAEAFF. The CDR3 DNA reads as TGTGCCAGCAGCTTGTACGCAGAAGCTTTCTTT.

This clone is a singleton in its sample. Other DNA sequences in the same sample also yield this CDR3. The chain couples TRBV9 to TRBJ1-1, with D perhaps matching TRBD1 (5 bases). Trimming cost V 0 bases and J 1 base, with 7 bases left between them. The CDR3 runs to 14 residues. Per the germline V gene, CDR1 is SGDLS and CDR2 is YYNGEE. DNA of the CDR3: TGTGCCAGCAGCGTAGGAGGACAGAACACTGAAGCTTTCTTT. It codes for CASSVGGQNTEAFF.

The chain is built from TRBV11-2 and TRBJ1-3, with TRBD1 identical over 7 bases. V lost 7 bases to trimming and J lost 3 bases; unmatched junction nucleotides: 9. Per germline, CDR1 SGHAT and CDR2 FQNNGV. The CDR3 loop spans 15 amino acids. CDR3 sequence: CASTITTGFGNTIYF. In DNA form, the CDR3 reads TGTGCCAGCACCATTACGACAGGGTTTGGAAACACCATATATTTT. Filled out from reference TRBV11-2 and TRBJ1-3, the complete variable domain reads EAGVAQSPRYKIIEKRQSVAFWCNPISGHATLYWYQQILGQGPKLLIQFQNNGVVDDSQLPKDRFSAERLKGVDSTLKIQPAKLEDSAVYLCASTITTGFGNTIYFGEGSWLTVV.

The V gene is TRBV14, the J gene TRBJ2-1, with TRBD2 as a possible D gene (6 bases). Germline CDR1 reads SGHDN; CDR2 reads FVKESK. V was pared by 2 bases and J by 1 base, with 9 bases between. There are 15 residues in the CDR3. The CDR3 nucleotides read TGTGCCAGCAGCCAAAGACTAGTATCCTACAATGAGCAGTTCTTC. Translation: CASSQRLVSYNEQFF.

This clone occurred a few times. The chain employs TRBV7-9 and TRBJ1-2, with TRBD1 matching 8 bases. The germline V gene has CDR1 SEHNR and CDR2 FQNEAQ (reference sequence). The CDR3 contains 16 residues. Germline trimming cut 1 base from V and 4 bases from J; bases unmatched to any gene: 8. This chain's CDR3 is CASSLEGRGRGYGYTF. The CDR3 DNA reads TGTGCCAGCAGCTTAGAGGGCAGGGGGCGCGGCTATGGCTACACCTTC.

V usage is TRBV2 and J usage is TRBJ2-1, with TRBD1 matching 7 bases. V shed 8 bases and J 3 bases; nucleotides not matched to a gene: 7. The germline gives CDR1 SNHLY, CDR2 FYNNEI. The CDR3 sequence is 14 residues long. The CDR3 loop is CASERDSLYNEQFF. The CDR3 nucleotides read TGTGCCAGCGAACGGGACAGCCTCTACAATGAGCAGTTCTTC.

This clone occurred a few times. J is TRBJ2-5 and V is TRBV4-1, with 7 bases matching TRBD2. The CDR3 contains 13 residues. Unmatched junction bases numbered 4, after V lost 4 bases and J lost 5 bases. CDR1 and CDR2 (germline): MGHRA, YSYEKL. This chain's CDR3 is CASSRLAAETQYF. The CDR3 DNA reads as TGCGCCAGCAGCCGTCTAGCGGCGGAGACCCAGTACTTC.

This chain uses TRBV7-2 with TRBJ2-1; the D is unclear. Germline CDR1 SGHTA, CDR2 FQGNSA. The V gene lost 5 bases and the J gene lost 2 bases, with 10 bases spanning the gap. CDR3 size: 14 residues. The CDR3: CASSPAVAYNEQFF. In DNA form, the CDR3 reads TGTGCCAGCAGCCCTGCTGTCGCCTACAATGAGCAGTTCTTC.

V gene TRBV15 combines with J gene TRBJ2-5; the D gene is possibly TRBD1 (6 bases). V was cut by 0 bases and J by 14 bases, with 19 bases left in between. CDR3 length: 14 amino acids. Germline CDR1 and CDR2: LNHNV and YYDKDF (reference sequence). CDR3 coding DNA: TGTGCCACCAGCAGAGAGACAACAGGGCCCACAAAATACTTC. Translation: CATSRETTGPTKYF.

The CDR3 region is CATGRRQGGLGTQYF. CDR3 coding DNA: TGTGCCACCGGAAGGCGACAGGGAGGGTTAGGGACCCAGTACTTC. The J gene is TRBJ2-5, the V gene TRBV6-5, with D possibly called TRBD1 or TRBD2 (7 bases each). CDR3 size: 15 residues. The germline CDR1 and CDR2 sequences are MNHEY and SVGAGI. V lost 10 bases and J lost 7, with 25 bases in between.

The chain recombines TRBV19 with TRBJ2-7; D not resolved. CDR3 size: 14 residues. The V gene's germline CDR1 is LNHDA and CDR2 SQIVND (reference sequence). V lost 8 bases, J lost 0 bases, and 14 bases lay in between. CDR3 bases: TGTGCCAGTTCCCAAGCCCTGAGCTCCTACGAGCAGTACTTC. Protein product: CASSQALSSYEQYF.

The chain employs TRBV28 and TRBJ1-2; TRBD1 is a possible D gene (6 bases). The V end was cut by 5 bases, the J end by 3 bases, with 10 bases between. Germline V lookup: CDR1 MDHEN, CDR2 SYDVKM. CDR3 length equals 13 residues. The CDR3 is CASSPRGDYGYTF. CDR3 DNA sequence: TGTGCCAGCAGTCCCAGGGGTGACTATGGCTACACCTTC.